This T cell receptor (beta chain) is drawn from a study of cytomegalovirus exposure and HLA in healthy donors. Study as a whole: The roughly 120 validation repertoires, a later analysis reported, used the same platform as the approximately 700 first-cohort repertoires. Findings and limits, study-wide: Across donors, most TCRs were seen rarely, yet some public ones were widespread.

Among the 100 to 150 subjects of the validation cohort, separate from the roughly 670-subject first cohort, were the donors. The assay was immunoSEQ multiplex PCR, and TCRdb's table has in-frame clones only and misses some. This sample has 200,000 to 250,000 clones, with roughly 87% found just once. On this clone: Its antigen remains unknown.

Germline lookup yields CDR1 KGHSY and CDR2 FQNENV. J lost 1 base, V lost 2 bases, and 4 bases had no gene match. This CDR3 is built from 15 residues. This TCR was sampled from a woman in her late teens or twenties in good health and CMV-seropositive. The chain employs TRBV16 and TRBJ2-5; 7 bases fit TRBD1. The sample consisted of PBMCs. CDR3 region: CASSQVTGIQETQYF. The CDR3 bases are TGTGCCAGCAGCCAAGTGACAGGGATCCAAGAGACCCAGTACTTC.